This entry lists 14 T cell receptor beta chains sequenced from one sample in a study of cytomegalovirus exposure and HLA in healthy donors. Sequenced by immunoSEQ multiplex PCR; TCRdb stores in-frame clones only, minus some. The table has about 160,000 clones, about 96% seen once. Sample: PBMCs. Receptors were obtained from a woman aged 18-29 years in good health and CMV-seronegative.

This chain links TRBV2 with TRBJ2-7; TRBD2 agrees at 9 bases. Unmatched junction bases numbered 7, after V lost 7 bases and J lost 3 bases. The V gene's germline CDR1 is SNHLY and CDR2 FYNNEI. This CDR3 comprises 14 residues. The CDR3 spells CASNLAGLIYEQYF. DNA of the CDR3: TGTGCCAGCAATCTAGCGGGGCTTATCTACGAGCAGTACTTC.

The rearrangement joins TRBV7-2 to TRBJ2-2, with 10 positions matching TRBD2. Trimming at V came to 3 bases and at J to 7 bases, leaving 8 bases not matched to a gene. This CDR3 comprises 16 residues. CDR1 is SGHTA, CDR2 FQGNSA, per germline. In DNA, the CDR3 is TGTGCCAGCAGCTTGGAGCGGGGGGGCCGCGGCGGGGAGCTGTTTTTT. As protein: CASSLERGGRGGELFF.

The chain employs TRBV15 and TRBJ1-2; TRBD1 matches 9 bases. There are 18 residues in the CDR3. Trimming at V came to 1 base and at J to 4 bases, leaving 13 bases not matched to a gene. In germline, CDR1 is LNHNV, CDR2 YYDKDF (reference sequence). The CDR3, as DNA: TGTGCCACCAGCAGAGTGATCGGGACAGGGAATGTAGGCTATGGCTACACCTTC. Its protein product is CATSRVIGTGNVGYGYTF.

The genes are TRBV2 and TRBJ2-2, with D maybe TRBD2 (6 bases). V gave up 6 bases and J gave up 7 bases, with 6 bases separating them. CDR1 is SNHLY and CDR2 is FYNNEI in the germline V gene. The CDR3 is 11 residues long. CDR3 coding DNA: TGTGCCAGCAGGGGGGGCGGGGAGCTGTTTTTT. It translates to CASRGGGELFF.

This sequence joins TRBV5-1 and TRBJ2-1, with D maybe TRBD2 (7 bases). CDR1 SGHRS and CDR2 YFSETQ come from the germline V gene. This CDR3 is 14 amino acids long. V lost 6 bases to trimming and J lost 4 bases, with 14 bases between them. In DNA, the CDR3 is TGCGCCAGCAATGCGGGGGCATTATACAATGAGCAGTTCTTC. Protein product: CASNAGALYNEQFF.

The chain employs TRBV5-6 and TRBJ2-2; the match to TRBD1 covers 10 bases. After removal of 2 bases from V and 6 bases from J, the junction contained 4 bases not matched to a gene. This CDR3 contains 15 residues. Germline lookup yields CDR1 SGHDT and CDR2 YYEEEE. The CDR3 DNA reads TGTGCCAGCAGCTTCCCGGGACAGGGGTCCGGGGAGCTGTTTTTT. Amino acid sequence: CASSFPGQGSGELFF.

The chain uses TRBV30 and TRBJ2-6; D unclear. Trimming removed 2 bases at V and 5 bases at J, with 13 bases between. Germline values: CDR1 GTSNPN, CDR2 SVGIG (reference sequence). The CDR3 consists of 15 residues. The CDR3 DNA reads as TGTGCCTGGAGTCCCCCTAGTGATTGGGCCAACGTCCTGACTTTC. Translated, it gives CAWSPPSDWANVLTF.

In DNA, the CDR3 is TGCGCCAGCAGCCAAACCCGGGGGGAGCCCCAGCATTTT. Its protein product is CASSQTRGEPQHF. V gene TRBV4-1 combines with J gene TRBJ1-5; D is possibly TRBD1 (5 bases). The CDR3 runs 13 residues. CDR1 is MGHRA, CDR2 YSYEKL, per germline. Trimming left V 2 bases short and J 8 bases short, with 10 bases between.

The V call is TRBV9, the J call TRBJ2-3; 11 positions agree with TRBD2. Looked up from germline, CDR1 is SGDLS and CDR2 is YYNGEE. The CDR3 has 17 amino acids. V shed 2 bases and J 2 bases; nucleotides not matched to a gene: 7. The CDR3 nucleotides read TGTGCCAGCAGCGTCCTGACGGGACTAGCGGACACAGATACGCAGTATTTT. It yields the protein CASSVLTGLADTDTQYF. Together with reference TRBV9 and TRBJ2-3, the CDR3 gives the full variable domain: DSGVTQTPKHLITATGQRVTLRCSPRSGDLSVYWYQQSLDQGLQFLIQYYNGEERAKGNILERFSAQQFPDLHSELNLSSLELGDSALYFCASSVLTGLADTDTQYFGPGTRLTVL.

As DNA, the CDR3 is TGCAGTGCTGAACCCGGGAGTAGAGCTTTCTTT. Residues: CSAEPGSRAFF. The rearrangement joins TRBV20-1 to TRBJ1-1; D gene uncertain. Deletions cut 5 bases from V and 10 bases from J, with 14 bases between. This CDR3 has 11 residues. The germline CDR1 and CDR2 sequences are DFQATT and SNEGSKA (reference sequence).

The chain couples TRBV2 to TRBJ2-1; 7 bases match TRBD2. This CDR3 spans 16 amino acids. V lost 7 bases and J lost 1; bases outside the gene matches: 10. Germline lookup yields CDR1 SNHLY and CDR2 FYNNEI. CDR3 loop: CASNNWGGMSYNEQFF. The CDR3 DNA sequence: TGTGCCAGCAATAATTGGGGGGGTATGTCCTACAATGAGCAGTTCTTC. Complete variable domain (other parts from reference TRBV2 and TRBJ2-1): EPEVTQTPSHQVTQMGQEVILRCVPISNHLYFYWYRQILGQKVEFLVSFYNNEISEKSEIFDDQFSVERPDGSNFTLKIRSTKLEDSAMYFCASNNWGGMSYNEQFFGPGTRLTVL.

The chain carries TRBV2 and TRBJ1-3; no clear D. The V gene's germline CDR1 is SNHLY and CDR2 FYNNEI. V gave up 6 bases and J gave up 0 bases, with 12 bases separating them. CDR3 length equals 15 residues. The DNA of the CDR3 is TGTGCCAGCAGGAGGGTGGGGTCCTCTGGAAACACCATATATTTT. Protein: CASRRVGSSGNTIYF.

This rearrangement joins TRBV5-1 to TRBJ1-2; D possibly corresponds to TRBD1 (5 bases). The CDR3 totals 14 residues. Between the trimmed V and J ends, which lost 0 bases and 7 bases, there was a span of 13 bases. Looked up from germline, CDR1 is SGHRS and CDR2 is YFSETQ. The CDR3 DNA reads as TGCGCCAGCAGCTTGGCCGGGGGGGATTCTGGCTACACCTTC. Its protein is CASSLAGGDSGYTF.

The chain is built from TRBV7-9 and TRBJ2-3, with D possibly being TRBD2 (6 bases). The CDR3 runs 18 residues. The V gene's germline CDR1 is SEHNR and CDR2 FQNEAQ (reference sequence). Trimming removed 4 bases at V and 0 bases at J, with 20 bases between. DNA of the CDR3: TGTGCCAGCAGCTCAAGGGGATCGACTAGGCCGAGCACAGATACGCAGTATTTT. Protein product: CASSSRGSTRPSTDTQYF.